A selection of T cell receptor beta chains follows, all from one sample in a study of PD-1 blockade in classical Hodgkin lymphoma. The data were produced by immunoSEQ multiplex PCR, yet TCRdb's version contains in-frame clones alone and is incomplete. The sample carries about 25,000 clones, about 89% recorded once. Specimen: CD4+ T cells from blood. These receptors came from a human donor with classical Hodgkin lymphoma. The CDR3 runs from the conserved cysteine through the conserved F or W. The D gene is left open where the match is weak. Rows give clone size only sometimes, using once, few, many, or a class for an expanded clone.

TGTGCCAGCAGCTCCCCCCCCTTGCGGGAGACCCAGTACTTC	CASSSPPLRETQYF	NA	TRBJ2-5	NA	TRBV7-2
TGTGCCAGCAACAACAGGGCGAACCCCAATCAGCCCCAGCATTTT	CASNNRANPNQPQHF	NA	TRBJ1-5	NA	TRBV6-1
TGTGCCAGTGTACAGGGGAGAGGCTCCTACAATGAGCAGTTCTTC	CASVQGRGSYNEQFF	TRBD1	TRBJ2-1	NA	TRBV7-9
TGTGCCAGCAGCTTGCTGGGACAGGGCTGGGACACCATATATTTT	CASSLLGQGWDTIYF	TRBD1	TRBJ1-3	once	TRBV5-8
TGTGCCAGCTCAGGGGGCCCAACCTCCTACGAGCAGTACTTC	CASSGGPTSYEQYF	NA	TRBJ2-7	NA	TRBV18
TGTGCCAGCAGCCCCGTGGCGGTGGAGAACACTGAAGCTTTCTTT	CASSPVAVENTEAFF	NA	TRBJ1-1	NA	TRBV5-5
TGTGCCAGCAGTTTAAGAAGGGCGTGGGAGCAGTACTTC	CASSLRRAWEQYF	NA	TRBJ2-7	NA	TRBV28
TGTGCCAGCAGTTACTCTACACAGTTCAATCAGCCCCAGCATTTT	CASSYSTQFNQPQHF	NA	TRBJ1-5	NA	TRBV6-5
TGTGCCAGTAGTATACTCGGACAGTACACCGGGGAGCTGTTTTTT	CASSILGQYTGELFF	NA	TRBJ2-2	NA	TRBV19
TGTGCCAGTAGTATGTCTGGACTAGCGGGGGGAGCCCCCACAGATACGCAGTATTTT	CASSMSGLAGGAPTDTQYF	TRBD2	TRBJ2-3	NA	TRBV19
TGTGCCAGCAGCGTAGGTACTAGCGGGGGGGTCACAGATACGCAGTATTTT	CASSVGTSGGVTDTQYF	TRBD2	TRBJ2-3	NA	TRBV9
TGTGCCAGCAGTTACGGACCGGGACAGGGAGGAGAAAAACTGTTTTTT	CASSYGPGQGGEKLFF	TRBD1	TRBJ1-4	NA	TRBV6-6
TGTGCCAGTAGACAGGTGGGACAGGTCTATGGCTACACCTTC	CASRQVGQVYGYTF	TRBD1	TRBJ1-2	NA	TRBV19
TGCGCCAGCAGCCCCCGGACGGGGAACACTGAAGCTTTCTTT	CASSPRTGNTEAFF	NA	TRBJ1-1	NA	TRBV5-1
TGTGCCAGCAGCTTTAACACGAACACTGAAGCTTTCTTT	CASSFNTNTEAFF	NA	TRBJ1-1	NA	TRBV11-2
TGTGCCAGCAGTTCCGCGGGACACCCGAACACTGAAGCTTTCTTT	CASSSAGHPNTEAFF	NA	TRBJ1-1	once	TRBV28
TGTGCCAGCTCCCCGGCGAGCGGGGGGCCCCATACGCAGTATTTT	CASSPASGGPHTQYF	TRBD2	TRBJ2-3	NA	TRBV18
TGTGCCAGCAGCTCACGCGCAGGGAGAGAAGCTTTCTTT	CASSSRAGREAFF	NA	TRBJ1-1	NA	TRBV5-8
TGTGCCAGCAGCCACCGACAAACTAAGCAGTATTTT	CASSHRQTKQYF	NA	TRBJ2-3	NA	TRBV11-2
TGTGCCAGTAGTATAGGACAGATCCCAGGAAACACCATATATTTT	CASSIGQIPGNTIYF	NA	TRBJ1-3	NA	TRBV19